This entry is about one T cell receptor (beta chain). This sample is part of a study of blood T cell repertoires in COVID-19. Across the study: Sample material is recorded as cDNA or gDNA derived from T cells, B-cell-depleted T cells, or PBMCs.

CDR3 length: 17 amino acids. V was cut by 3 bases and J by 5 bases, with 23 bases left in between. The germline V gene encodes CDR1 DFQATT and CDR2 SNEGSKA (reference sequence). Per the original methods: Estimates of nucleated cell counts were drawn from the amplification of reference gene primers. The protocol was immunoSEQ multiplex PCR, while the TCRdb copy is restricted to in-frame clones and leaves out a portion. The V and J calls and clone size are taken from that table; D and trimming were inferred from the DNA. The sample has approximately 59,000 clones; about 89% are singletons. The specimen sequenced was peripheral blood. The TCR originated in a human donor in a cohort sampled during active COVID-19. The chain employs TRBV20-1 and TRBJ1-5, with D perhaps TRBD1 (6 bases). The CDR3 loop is CSASIDRLIKAHQPQHF. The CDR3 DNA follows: TGCAGTGCTAGTATCGACAGGTTGATCAAGGCCCATCAGCCCCAGCATTTT.